The rows below give T cell receptor beta chains drawn from one sample of a study of T-cell memory formation after mild COVID-19. Using its own MiXCR run on the 5' RACE reads, TCRdb lists one record per CDR3 protein. The sample yields 290,000 or so distinct CDR3 sequences, approximately 20% seen once. The material sequenced was PBMCs or a T cell subset sorted from them (not recorded which). The receptors here all came from a man in his late teens or twenties who had mild COVID-19 (a few samples of this study predate the infection). Cell type and time point are not known. CDR3s leave out the opening cysteine and the closing phenylalanine or tryptophan. A D gene is named only where the DNA matches it firmly. Only some rows state a clone size, as once, few, many or a class for expanded clones.

v_gene	j_gene	d_gene	abundance	len	CDR3aa
TRBV5-1	TRBJ2-1	NA	NA	11	ASSYGGYNEQF
TRBV5-1	TRBJ1-1	NA	NA	12	ASSWGGADTEAF
TRBV7-6	TRBJ2-5	TRBD2	NA	13	ASSLASREGETQY
TRBV5-1	TRBJ2-5	TRBD2	NA	12	ASSGRGGPETQY
TRBV5-1	TRBJ1-5	TRBD1	NA	14	ASSSPKDRVLEPQH
TRBV7-6	TRBJ2-2	NA	few	16	ASSLFFGDTSNTGELF
TRBV4-3	TRBJ1-4	NA	NA	14	ASSQDGQNTNEKLF
TRBV27	TRBJ2-4	NA	NA	14	ACSSWESPPENIQY
TRBV20-1	TRBJ1-2	NA	few	11	SARPGSIYGYT
TRBV20-1	TRBJ2-3	TRBD2	NA	13	SAKGLAGALDTQY
TRBV7-9	TRBJ1-2	TRBD1	NA	11	ASRRQGEGGYT
TRBV5-4	TRBJ2-7	NA	NA	11	ASSLGTVDEQY
TRBV7-9	TRBJ2-3	TRBD2	many	13	ASTPKGTNTDTQY
TRBV7-2	TRBJ1-1	NA	NA	13	ASSLDPGFLTEAF
TRBV5-5	TRBJ2-3	NA	NA	12	ASSSLRGSDTQY
TRBV7-2	TRBJ2-1	NA	NA	14	ASSLTRGGPYNEQF
TRBV9	TRBJ2-3	NA	NA	13	ASSVDGGLTDTQY
TRBV6-2/TRBV6-3	TRBJ1-5	NA	NA	10	ATGPRGQPQH
TRBV20-1	TRBJ1-4	TRBD1	few	11	SARQGAGEKLF
TRBV5-1	TRBJ1-2	NA	few	13	ASSLITGSFYGYT
TRBV15	TRBJ2-2	NA	NA	15	ATSREGSPGNTGELF
TRBV5-1	TRBJ2-1	NA	NA	14	ASSLAEGGVYNEQF
TRBV20-1	TRBJ1-2	NA	NA	13	SARRRGGMFYGYT
TRBV29-1	TRBJ1-2	TRBD1	few	13	SAAPSGQGVNGYT
TRBV6-5	TRBJ1-5	NA	NA	12	ASSPEGLTQPQH
TRBV7-2	TRBJ2-3	NA	NA	11	ASSPSDLGTQY
TRBV5-5	TRBJ1-4	NA	NA	11	ASSLVSGEKLF
TRBV6-5	TRBJ1-2	NA	NA	12	ASSYSAGTGGYT
TRBV14	TRBJ1-3	NA	NA	13	ASSQDRGTGNTIY
TRBV12-3/TRBV12-4	TRBJ2-2	NA	few	15	ASSRLGRGLNTGELF
TRBV12-3/TRBV12-4	TRBJ1-3	NA	few	13	ASSLRGFSGNTIY
TRBV7-2	TRBJ2-6	NA	many	11	ASGVSGANVLT
TRBV7-9	TRBJ2-1	NA	NA	13	ASSLALLNRLEQF
TRBV10-3	TRBJ2-5	TRBD2	NA	13	AISPGLASQETQY
TRBV6-6	TRBJ1-2	NA	NA	11	ASSYPDTNGYT
TRBV5-1	TRBJ1-2	NA	few	12	ASSPGRPNYGYT
TRBV6-2/TRBV6-3	TRBJ2-1	NA	NA	13	ASSYTGTIYNEQF